Sequencing of this TCR beta chain was carried out in a study of neurological immune-mediated disorders (dated by TCRdb to 2018 to 2020). Study-level background: The study compared peripheral blood TCR-beta repertoires of HTLV-I-associated myelopathy (HAM/TSP) patients, multiple sclerosis patients and healthy controls using UMI-based sequencing. The approximately 100 TCR-beta libraries included longitudinal samples, technical triplicates and paired sorted CD4+ and CD8+ T-cell subsets alongside PBMC samples. The cohort was made up of 68 subjects, consisting of around 14 HAM/TSP patients, some 34 multiple sclerosis patients and around 20 healthy controls.

This clonotype was found many times. Its antigen is unknown. Base qualities are missing; no much larger clone stands one base away. For sorted-subset TCR libraries, some 1 million sorted CD4+ or CD8+ T cells were used. Peripheral blood was subjected to Ficoll-Hypaque density gradient centrifugation to isolate PBMCs, which were then cryopreserved in liquid nitrogen. The study also sequenced paired sorted CD4+ and CD8+ subsets from healthy controls, HAM/TSP patients and MS patients. cDNA synthesis used template-switch 5'RACE with a primer carrying a 10-nucleotide random unique molecular identifier tagging each TCR transcript. Every sequencing run yielded over 170 million TCR-beta sequences covering 15-18 subjects. Total RNA was extracted with the RNeasy kit. The KAPA Real-time Library Amplification kit was used to amplify TCR-beta VDJ regions with primers for the TCR constant region and the 5'RACE anchor. Sample indexes and Illumina adaptors were added in a first PCR, and a second PCR then increased library yield. After purification with Ampure beads, the TCR product of roughly 650 bp was size-selected on a 2% E-gel SizeSelection system. Before pooling, library quality was assessed on a Bioanalyzer, concentration was determined with Qubit, and library quantification was performed with the Kapa Library Quantification kit. An Illumina HiSeq 2500 was used to sequence the libraries paired-end at 2 x 150 bp. To increase sequence diversity, about 23-32% phiX was spiked into each library pool. The paper's processing steps were these. Quality-filtered reads were processed with the UMI-based MiGEC pipeline, which removed over 85% of raw TCR sequences during error correction. IMGT germline references were used for aligning VDJ genes, and each clonotype was defined as a unique CDR3 amino acid sequence together with its V-J genes. Clonal expansion, Shannon diversity and CDR3 relatedness (CalcPairwiseDistances, ClusterSamples) were evaluated with VDJtools, and phylogenetic trees were built with CLCbio workbench. A clone was classed as expanded if it had 8 or more unique UMIs, a cutoff based on coefficient-of-variation modelling across technical triplicates. Through fastp at Q25 and MiXCR, TCRdb rebuilt clones from the public reads, retaining in-frame beta chains. For every CDR3 protein sequence, its rows merge into one entry that carries the most common genes and DNA. TCRdb, rather than the study authors, made the V and J calls. This sample comprises 35,000 to 40,000 distinct CDR3 sequences, roughly 11% of them detected only once. The ten largest account for 3.9% of the sample.

What the research found in general, with its limitations: TCR clonal expansion was highest in HAM/TSP patients and lowest in MS patients, with MS patients falling below even healthy controls. Expanded clones from different subjects shared no identical CDR3 amino acid sequences, which suggests that TCR-beta repertoires were private in all groups.

The sequenced sample consisted of CD4+ T cells from blood. The sequence was obtained from a woman in her twenties or thirties with HTLV-1-associated myelopathy (HAM/TSP).

The CDR3 protein is CSAKRQGFSYEQYF. The DNA sequence reads TGCAGTGCAAAAAGACAGGGCTTCTCCTACGAGCAGTACTTC. The sequence is built from TRBV20-1 and TRBJ2-7, with 7 central nucleotides matching TRBD1. CDR1 DFQATT and CDR2 SNEGSKA were looked up in the germline V gene (reference sequence). For this chain, trimming is 6 bases at the V end and 0 bases at the J end, and the number of junction bases without a gene match is 8. There are 14 amino acids in the CDR3, from cysteine to phenylalanine inclusive. The only DNA kept is the CDR3, 42 bases in frame from the first base.